This entry concerns a single T cell receptor (beta chain). This sample is part of a study of blood T cell repertoires in COVID-19. At the level of the study: Sample material is recorded as cDNA or gDNA derived from T cells, B-cell-depleted T cells, or PBMCs.

The CDR3 is made up of 16 amino acids. Germline V gene lookup returns CDR1 MDHEN and CDR2 SYDVKM. The V gene lost 3 bases and the J gene lost 6 bases, with 17 bases spanning the gap. How the authors handled the data: It was from reference gene primer amplification that nucleated cell counts were estimated. Using immunoSEQ multiplex PCR, the repertoire was profiled, and TCRdb retains in-frame clones only, with some absent. The V and J calls and clone size come from that table; D and trimming were worked out from the DNA. The sample lists hundreds of thousands of clones; roughly 89% were seen once. Sequenced sample: peripheral blood. The sequence derives from a woman aged 18-29 years who had recovered from COVID-19. The V call is TRBV28, the J call TRBJ1-4, with a possible D match to TRBD1 (6 bases). The CDR3 DNA reads as TGTGCCAGCAGTTTGATTCCTCTACAGGGCGATGAAAAACTGTTTTTT. This gives the protein CASSLIPLQGDEKLFF. The variable domain in full, completed from reference TRBV28 and TRBJ1-4, reads DVKVTQSSRYLVKRTGEKVFLECVQDMDHENMFWYRQDPGLGLRLIYFSYDVKMKEKGDIPEGYSVSREKKERFSLILESASTNQTSMYLCASSLIPLQGDEKLFFGSGTQLSVL.